The 24 T cell receptor beta chains given below trace back to one sample, sequenced in a study of blood T cell repertoires in COVID-19. Clones were read by immunoSEQ multiplex PCR, and TCRdb kept only the in-frame ones, dropping some. Of about 160,000 clones listed, around 82% are singletons. Sequences were obtained from PBMCs or T cells enriched from blood (not recorded which). These receptors all stem from a man in his forties or fifties who had recovered from COVID-19.

The CDR3 loop is CASSLGQVLGPQHF. DNA for the CDR3: TGTGCCAGCAGCTTGGGACAGGTTCTTGGGCCCCAGCATTTT. V usage is TRBV7-8 and J usage is TRBJ1-5, with 8 bases that match TRBD1. V shed 3 bases and J 9 bases; nucleotides not matched to a gene: 7. The CDR3 has 14 residues. Germline CDR1 reads SGHVS; CDR2 reads FQNEAQ.

This chain connects TRBV11-3 to TRBJ1-6; tentatively, D is TRBD1 (5 bases). This CDR3 has 13 amino acids. Germline CDR1 SGHNT, CDR2 YENEEA. V was clipped by 3 bases and J by 9 bases, with 9 bases between them. The CDR3 nucleotides are TGTGCCAGCAGCTTCAGGGAAGGTTCACCCCTCCACTTT. Protein product: CASSFREGSPLHF.

V and J are TRBV6-1 and TRBJ2-7; D remains unclear. The CDR3 has 14 amino acids. V lost 0 bases and J lost 4, with 10 bases in between. Looked up from germline, CDR1 is MNHNS and CDR2 is SASEGT. CDR3 residues: CASSEAWAVYEQYF. The CDR3 DNA is TGTGCCAGCAGTGAAGCTTGGGCAGTTTACGAGCAGTACTTC.

V gene TRBV24-1 combines with J gene TRBJ2-2, with 8 positions matching TRBD2. Per germline, CDR1 KGHDR and CDR2 SFDVKD. This CDR3 has 17 residues. The V gene end was trimmed by 3 bases and the J gene end by 3 bases; junction bases not matched to a gene: 8. In DNA form, the CDR3 reads TGTGCCACCAGTGATCCTGAGCGGGGGCTGGACACCGGGGAGCTGTTTTTT. Encoded protein: CATSDPERGLDTGELFF.

This clone was seen ten or more times. The gene calls are TRBV29-1 and TRBJ1-4, with TRBD1 matching 9 bases. V shed 7 bases, J shed 5 bases, and the junction held 5 bases outside the gene matches. This CDR3 is built from 13 residues. Per germline, CDR1 SQVTM and CDR2 ANQGSEA. The CDR3 here is CSAEDRGNEKLFF. CDR3 bases: TGCAGCGCCGAAGACAGGGGGAATGAAAAACTGTTTTTT.

The chain links TRBV5-8 to TRBJ1-6; 10 bases match TRBD1. CDR3 length: 13 residues. After removal of 7 bases from V and 10 bases from J, the junction contained 5 bases not matched to a gene. Germline V gives CDR1 SGHTS, CDR2 YDEGEE. The CDR3 DNA is TGTGCCAGCGGGACAGGGGCGCCCTCACCCCTCCACTTT. Translation: CASGTGAPSPLHF.

This chain joins TRBV3-1 (or the pseudogene TRBV3-2) and TRBJ2-1; 8 bases line up with TRBD2. Germline V gives CDR1 LGHDT, CDR2 YNNKEL (reference sequence). J was trimmed by 7 bases and V by 1 base; bases with no gene match: 9. CDR3 length equals 16 residues. The CDR3 is CASSQGNGGAGNEQFF. CDR3 coding DNA: TGTGCCAGCAGCCAAGGGAACGGGGGGGCCGGTAATGAGCAGTTCTTC.

This clone has only a few counts. The V gene is TRBV7-3, the J gene TRBJ2-1; D might be TRBD2 (5 bases). V shed 4 bases and J shed 10 bases, with 14 bases lying between them. This CDR3 is built from 13 residues. The germline gives CDR1 SGHTA, CDR2 FQGTGA. The CDR3 here is CASSSSSHSEQFF. In nucleotides, the CDR3 is TGTGCCAGCAGCTCTAGCTCCCACAGCGAGCAGTTCTTC.

Of note for this clone: A read error may account for a junction end that differs from germline. The chain has TRBV2 and TRBJ2-2, with 8 bases fitting TRBD2. This CDR3 spans 16 amino acids. Looked up from germline, CDR1 is SNHLY and CDR2 is FYNNEI. The CDR3 sequence: CANSRPKRGPTGELFF. In DNA form, the CDR3 reads TGTGCCAACAGTAGACCTAAGCGGGGGCCCACCGGGGAGCTGTTTTTT.

The chain joins TRBV30 to TRBJ2-1; 12 nucleotides align to TRBD2. The CDR3 sequence is 14 residues long. Trimming removed 3 bases from V and 6 bases from J; junction bases left unmatched: 3. The germline gives CDR1 GTSNPN, CDR2 SVGIG (reference sequence). CDR3 in amino acids: CAWRLAGGPNEQFF. CDR3 in DNA: TGTGCCTGGAGGCTAGCGGGGGGGCCCAATGAGCAGTTCTTC.

The V and J genes are TRBV20-1 and TRBJ2-5; D is unclear. Germline V lookup: CDR1 DFQATT, CDR2 SNEGSKA (reference sequence). The CDR3 extends over 11 amino acids. The germline V and J ends were trimmed by 5 bases and 5 bases, with 9 bases remaining between them. CDR3 protein: CSAGPGETQYF. In nucleotides, the CDR3 is TGCAGTGCTGGGCCCGGCGAGACCCAGTACTTC.

The rearrangement joins TRBV18 to TRBJ1-2, with TRBD1 matching over 7 bases. With V trimmed by 3 bases and J by 3 bases, 1 base remained unmatched. This CDR3 spans 13 amino acids. Germline V gives CDR1 KGHSH, CDR2 LQKENI. In DNA, the CDR3 is TGTGCCAGCTCACCCGACAGGGACTATGGCTACACCTTC. It translates to CASSPDRDYGYTF.

The chain has TRBV10-2 and TRBJ1-1; D is unclear. From germline, CDR1 is WSHSY and CDR2 SAAADI. The CDR3 is made up of 13 amino acids. Trimming removed 4 bases at V and 5 bases at J, with 11 bases between. DNA of the CDR3: TGCGCCAGCAGTGTTGCGGGTGGAACTGAAGCTTTCTTT. Protein sequence: CASSVAGGTEAFF.

The rearrangement uses TRBV30 and TRBJ1-1, with a weak D call TRBD1 (6 bases). The germline V and J ends were trimmed by 5 bases and 1 base, with 8 bases remaining between them. The CDR3 is made up of 12 amino acids. Per the germline V gene, CDR1 is GTSNPN and CDR2 is SVGIG (reference sequence). The CDR3 spells CAWQGSNTEAFF. The CDR3, as DNA: TGTGCCTGGCAGGGGTCGAACACTGAAGCTTTCTTT.

The rearrangement links TRBV14 to TRBJ2-2; no definite D call. The CDR3 has 13 residues. Germline loops: CDR1 SGHDN, CDR2 FVKESK. V lost 0 bases to trimming and J lost 5 bases, with 4 bases between them. The CDR3 region has the DNA TGTGCCAGCAGCCAAGATCTGACCGGGGAGCTGTTTTTT. Translating gives CASSQDLTGELFF.

The gene calls are TRBV29-1 and TRBJ2-5; TRBD1 aligns across 9 bases. V was pared by 6 bases and J by 4 bases, with 6 bases of the junction left unmatched. Germline V gives CDR1 SQVTM, CDR2 ANQGSEA. The CDR3 is 13 amino acids. CDR3 sequence reads: CSVGTGSRETQYF. The CDR3 DNA sequence: TGCAGCGTGGGGACAGGGTCTCGAGAGACCCAGTACTTC.

The chain has TRBV9 and TRBJ2-5; D may be TRBD1 (6 bases). The CDR3 has 14 residues. The V end lost 4 bases, the J end lost 3 bases, and 13 bases lay between the germline ends. Germline CDR1 SGDLS, CDR2 YYNGEE. The CDR3: CASSPGAGEETQYF. In nucleotides, the CDR3 is TGTGCCAGCAGCCCTGGGGCAGGGGAAGAGACCCAGTACTTC.

This clone was counted a single time. V is TRBV6-5 and J is TRBJ1-3; unclear D gene. V was trimmed by 0 bases and J by 5 bases, leaving 8 bases between them. Per germline, CDR1 MNHEY and CDR2 SVGAGI. The CDR3 loop spans 14 amino acids. The CDR3 DNA reads TGTGCCAGCAGTTACTCGCCAGGAAGAAACACCATATATTTT. This translates into CASSYSPGRNTIYF.

This chain connects TRBV5-1 to TRBJ1-1, with 9 bases fitting TRBD1. CDR3 length: 14 amino acids. Unmatched junction bases numbered 9, after V lost 5 bases and J lost 7 bases. Germline V lookup: CDR1 SGHRS, CDR2 YFSETQ. This chain's CDR3 is CASRFTGGLGEAFF. DNA of the CDR3: TGCGCCAGCAGGTTTACAGGGGGCTTGGGTGAAGCTTTCTTT.

This CDR3 is CASSPRQGTDTQYF. The CDR3 DNA is TGTGCCAGCAGTCCTCGACAGGGCACAGATACGCAGTATTTT. V usage is TRBV27 and J usage is TRBJ2-3, with a possible D match to TRBD1 (6 bases). V was trimmed by 5 bases and J by 1 base, leaving 10 bases between them. Germline V gene lookup returns CDR1 MNHEY and CDR2 SMNVEV (reference sequence). This CDR3 is 14 amino acids long.

This sequence joins TRBV19 and TRBJ2-5, with TRBD1 matching 10 bases. V gave up 10 bases and J gave up 2 bases; unmatched junction bases: 10. The CDR3 extends over 15 amino acids. CDR1 is LNHDA, CDR2 SQIVND, per germline (reference sequence). This chain's CDR3 is CATRPGTGAQETQYF. DNA of the CDR3: TGTGCCACCCGACCCGGGACAGGGGCTCAAGAGACCCAGTACTTC.

The chain uses TRBV4-1 and TRBJ1-4, with D hard to call. The length of the CDR3 is 14 residues. The V end was cut by 1 base, the J end by 1 base, with 4 bases between. CDR1 MGHRA and CDR2 YSYEKL come from the germline V gene. Written as DNA, the CDR3 is TGCGCCAGCAGCCAAGCCGTAACTAATGAAAAACTGTTTTTT. The encoded protein is CASSQAVTNEKLFF.

The chain carries TRBV19 and TRBJ2-5; tentatively, D is TRBD2 (6 bases). V was clipped by 0 bases and J by 7 bases, with 12 bases between them. The CDR3 is made up of 14 amino acids. The germline CDR1 and CDR2 sequences are LNHDA and SQIVND (reference sequence). Here the CDR3 reads CASSIDGGKATQYF. In DNA, the CDR3 is TGTGCCAGTAGTATAGACGGGGGAAAGGCGACCCAGTACTTC.

The gene calls are TRBV10-1 and TRBJ1-1; D is unclear. The CDR3 sequence is 14 residues long. Germline V lookup: CDR1 WNHNN, CDR2 SYGVQD (reference sequence). V lost 3 bases to trimming and J lost 4 bases, with 12 bases between them. The CDR3 is CASSEWVSGTEAFF. DNA of the CDR3: TGCGCCAGCAGTGAATGGGTTTCGGGCACTGAAGCTTTCTTT.